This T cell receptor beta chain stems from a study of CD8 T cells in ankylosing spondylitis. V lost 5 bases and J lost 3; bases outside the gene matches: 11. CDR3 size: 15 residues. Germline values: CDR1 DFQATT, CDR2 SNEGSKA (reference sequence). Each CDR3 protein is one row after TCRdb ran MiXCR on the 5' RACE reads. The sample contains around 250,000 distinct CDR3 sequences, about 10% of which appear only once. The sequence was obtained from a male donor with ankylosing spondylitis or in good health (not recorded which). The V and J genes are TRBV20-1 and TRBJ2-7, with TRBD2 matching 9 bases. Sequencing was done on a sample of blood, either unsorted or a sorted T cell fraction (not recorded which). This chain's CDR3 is CSALPSDSGGYEQYF. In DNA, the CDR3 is TGCAGTGCTTTACCATCAGATAGCGGGGGCTACGAGCAGTACTTC.